Listed below are T cell receptor beta chains from one sample, sequenced in a study of T cell repertoires in cytomegalovirus infection. TCRdb reprocessed the reads with MiXCR, giving one entry per CDR3 protein. Here the sample spans around 270,000 distinct CDR3 sequences, around 9% being singletons. The sequenced sample was PBMCs. The receptors originated from a human donor in good health (CMV status not recorded). Some clones in this sample may be carry-over from other donors' samples. The CDR3 runs from the conserved cysteine through the conserved F or W. The D gene is left open where the match is weak. Not all rows give a size; the values are once, few, many and, for expanded clones, a class.

>TRBJ2-5|TRBV7-2|-|few
CASSLDKGNRETQYF
TGTGCCAGCAGCTTAGACAAGGGGAATCGAGAGACCCAGTACTTC
>TRBJ2-5|TRBV7-2|TRBD1|many
CASRSDRVVTQYF
TGTGCCAGCAGATCCGACAGGGTGGTGACCCAGTACTTC
>TRBJ2-1|TRBV7-2|TRBD2|many
CASSARQRDSREQFF
TGTGCCAGCAGCGCCCGCCAGCGGGATTCTAGGGAGCAGTTCTTC
>TRBJ2-3|TRBV20-1|-|few
CSADGLGLVDTQYF
TGCAGTGCCGACGGGCTAGGCTTAGTGGATACGCAGTATTTT
>TRBJ1-5|TRBV7-2|-|many
CASSLAGVDQPQHF
TGTGCCAGCAGCTTAGCTGGGGTCGATCAGCCCCAGCATTTT
>TRBJ2-2|TRBV7-9|TRBD2|many
CASSLPSSGSGTGELFF
TGTGCCAGCAGCTTACCTTCTAGCGGGAGCGGAACCGGGGAGCTGTTTTTT
>TRBJ2-1|TRBV7-9|TRBD2|many
CASSFGLAGFGNEQFF
TGTGCCAGCAGCTTCGGACTAGCGGGATTCGGCAATGAGCAGTTCTTC
>TRBJ1-5|TRBV28|-|few
CASSFSGQTNQPQHF
TGTGCCAGCAGTTTTTCTGGGCAGACCAATCAGCCCCAGCATTTT
>TRBJ1-1|TRBV7-2|-|many
CASSPGTPVEAFF
TGTGCCAGCAGCCCCGGGACACCTGTTGAAGCTTTCTTT
>TRBJ1-1|TRBV4-1|-|many
CASSPGPRDTEAFF
TGCGCCAGCAGCCCGGGACCGAGGGACACTGAAGCTTTCTTT
>TRBJ2-3|TRBV30|-|many
CAWKEESTQYF
TGTGCCTGGAAGGAAGAATCTACGCAGTATTTT
>TRBJ2-5|TRBV19|TRBD2|few
CASSPLFGTRGPQETQYF
TGTGCCAGTAGTCCCCTGTTCGGGACTAGGGGCCCCCAAGAGACCCAGTACTTC
>TRBJ2-7|TRBV18|-|many
CASSPDGQGRNEQYF
TGTGCCAGCTCACCAGATGGGCAGGGGAGGAACGAGCAGTACTTC
>TRBJ2-5|TRBV20-1|TRBD1|-
CSAGTGRQETQYF
TGCAGTGCCGGGACAGGCCGTCAAGAGACCCAGTACTTC
>TRBJ2-5|TRBV7-7|-|few
CASSPVGARETQYF
TGTGCTAGCAGCCCCGTCGGCGCGCGGGAGACCCAGTACTTC